This record looks at one TCR beta chain sequence and its context. The target antigen is unknown. Both 60 Vbeta primers and 13 Jbeta primers went into the PCR. Here immunoSEQ multiplex PCR was the method, and the copy in TCRdb shows in-frame clones only, minus some. The sample records 130,000 or so clones, 75% to 80% being singletons. This sample stems from a study of cytomegalovirus exposure and HLA in healthy donors. General study findings and limits: More clonal expansion characterized HLA-associated TCR beta chains than equally common others in a later analysis. CMV antigen specificity of three CMV-associated chains was confirmed in vitro. As a later analysis showed, several of the most significant clusters appeared to be linked to common viral pathogens. Rare TCR sequences dominated, though some public TCRs recurred in many donors.

CDR1 is LNHDA, CDR2 SQIVND, per germline (reference sequence). There are 14 residues in the CDR3. With V trimmed by 6 bases and J by 5 bases, 9 bases remained unmatched. V gene TRBV19 combines with J gene TRBJ2-7; 8 nucleotides align to TRBD1. This sequence was found in a female donor in good health and CMV-seronegative. Specimen: PBMCs. Here the CDR3 DNA reads TGTGCCAGTAGGAAACCCCAGGGGGCCCACGAGCAGTACTTC. Protein product: CASRKPQGAHEQYF.